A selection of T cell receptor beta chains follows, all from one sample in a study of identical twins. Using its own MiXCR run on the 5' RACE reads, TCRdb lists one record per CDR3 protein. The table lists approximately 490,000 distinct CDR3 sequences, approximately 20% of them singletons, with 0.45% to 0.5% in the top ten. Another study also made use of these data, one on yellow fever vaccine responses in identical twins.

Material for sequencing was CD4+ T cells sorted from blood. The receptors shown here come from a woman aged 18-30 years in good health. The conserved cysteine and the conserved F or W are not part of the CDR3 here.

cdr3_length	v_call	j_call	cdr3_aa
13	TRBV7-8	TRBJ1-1	ASSLRGTMNTEAF
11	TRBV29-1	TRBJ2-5	SVVRGEGETQY
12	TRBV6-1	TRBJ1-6	ASRTGTGLSPLH
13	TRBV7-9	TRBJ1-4	ASSFPGTTNEKLF
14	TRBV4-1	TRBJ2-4	ASSQESIAAKNIQY
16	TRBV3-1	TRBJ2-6	AICSGDSMTSGANVLT
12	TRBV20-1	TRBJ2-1	SALTQGAYNEQF
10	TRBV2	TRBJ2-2	ASSKEMGELF
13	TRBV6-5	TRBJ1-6	ASSYLQKANSPLH
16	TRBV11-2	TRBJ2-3	ASSLDGVAGVITDTQY
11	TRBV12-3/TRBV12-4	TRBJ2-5	ASNSRGFETQY